A selection of T cell receptor beta chains follows, all from one sample in a study of identical twins. TCRdb reprocessed the 5' RACE reads with MiXCR, giving one entry per CDR3 protein. The sample yields some 270,000 distinct CDR3 sequences, roughly 8.7% seen once. These sequences were also reported in another study, on yellow fever vaccine responses in identical twins.

Material: CD8+ T cells sorted from blood. The receptors come from a woman aged 18-29 years in good health. Both conserved end residues are part of each CDR3. A D gene is named only where the DNA matches it firmly. Rows may omit the clone size; those that give it use once, few, many or a size class.

>many|-|TRBV3-1|TRBJ2-1
CASSQEGDWSYNEQFF
TGTGCCAGCAGCCAAGAGGGGGACTGGTCCTACAATGAGCAGTTCTTC
>-|TRBD1|TRBV11-2|TRBJ2-2
CASSLSRDRAQGTGELFF
TGTGCCAGCAGCTTATCCCGGGACAGGGCACAGGGCACCGGGGAGCTGTTTTTT
>-|TRBD1|TRBV4-3|TRBJ2-7
CASSPDRGQLDEQYF
TGCGCCAGCAGCCCAGACAGGGGACAACTTGATGAGCAGTACTTC
>-|TRBD1|TRBV7-9|TRBJ2-1
CASSDRDEQFF
TGTGCCAGCAGCGACAGGGATGAGCAGTTCTTC
>-|-|TRBV5-6|TRBJ2-3
CASSPHRAGTDTQYF
TGTGCCAGCAGCCCTCACAGGGCAGGAACAGATACGCAGTATTTT
>many|TRBD1|TRBV4-3|TRBJ2-1
CASSQDRGTGSNEQFF
TGCGCCAGCAGCCAAGATCGGGGGACAGGGAGCAATGAGCAGTTCTTC
>-|TRBD1|TRBV7-9|TRBJ2-7
CARSSRQGENEQYF
TGTGCCAGAAGCTCAAGACAGGGTGAGAACGAGCAGTACTTC
>-|TRBD2|TRBV20-1|TRBJ2-1
CSARDLGLDYNEQFF
TGCAGTGCTAGAGATCTAGGACTAGACTACAATGAGCAGTTCTTC
>-|TRBD1|TRBV20-1|TRBJ1-1
CSARADRDTEAFF
TGCAGTGCTAGAGCGGACAGGGACACTGAAGCTTTCTTT
>-|TRBD2|TRBV5-1|TRBJ2-7
CASSLASGGVSSYEQYF
TGCGCCAGCAGCTTAGCTAGCGGGGGGGTTAGCTCCTACGAGCAGTACTTC
>-|-|TRBV6-5|TRBJ1-1
CASSYRGSRGTEAFF
TGTGCCAGCAGTTACCGCGGGTCCAGGGGTACTGAAGCTTTCTTT
>few|TRBD2|TRBV7-3|TRBJ2-1
CASSPQAGGISNEQFF
TGTGCCAGCAGCCCACAGGCGGGGGGAATTTCAAATGAGCAGTTCTTC
>-|-|TRBV28|TRBJ2-3
CASSFYQYSDASTDTQYF
TGTGCCAGCAGTTTCTACCAATATAGCGACGCTAGCACAGATACGCAGTATTTT
>-|TRBD1|TRBV5-6|TRBJ2-7
CASSDGQVRSYEQYF
TGTGCCAGCAGCGACGGACAGGTGAGGTCCTACGAGCAGTACTTC
>-|-|TRBV7-9|TRBJ1-4
CASSGPGGSTNEKLFF
TGTGCCAGCAGCGGCCCTGGAGGGTCGACTAATGAAAAACTGTTTTTT
>-|-|TRBV7-9|TRBJ2-7
CASSLASGLPTGEQYF
TGTGCCAGCAGCTTAGCGTCAGGTCTACCGACTGGCGAGCAGTACTTC
>-|TRBD2|TRBV4-1|TRBJ2-5
CASSQRTSGTQETQYF
TGCGCCAGCAGCCAACGGACTAGCGGTACTCAAGAGACCCAGTACTTC
>few|TRBD1|TRBV6-5|TRBJ2-7
CASSYYTGGSYEQYF
TGTGCCAGCAGTTACTATACAGGGGGTTCCTACGAGCAGTACTTC
>many|TRBD2|TRBV27|TRBJ2-7
CASSLGGERPYEQYF
TGTGCCAGCAGTTTAGGGGGGGAAAGACCCTACGAGCAGTACTTC
>few|-|TRBV12-3/TRBV12-4|TRBJ2-7
CASSIAGNPGYEQYF
TGTGCCAGCTCAATCGCCGGCAACCCGGGATACGAGCAGTACTTC
>-|TRBD1|TRBV7-2|TRBJ1-1
CASSPMGQGNTEAFF
TGTGCCAGCAGCCCCATGGGACAGGGGAACACTGAAGCTTTCTTT
>-|TRBD2|TRBV20-1|TRBJ2-1
CSARDLAGAYNEQFF
TGCAGTGCTAGAGACCTAGCGGGGGCCTACAATGAGCAGTTCTTC
>-|TRBD1|TRBV18|TRBJ2-7
CASYTPYRDSLYEQYF
TGTGCCAGCTACACCCCATACCGGGACAGCCTTTACGAGCAGTACTTC
>few|TRBD2|TRBV20-1|TRBJ2-7
CSAGSSGRVYEQYF
TGCAGTGCTGGATCTAGCGGGAGGGTATACGAGCAGTACTTC
>-|-|TRBV12-3/TRBV12-4|TRBJ1-5
CASSLGYVNQPQHF
TGTGCCAGCAGTTTAGGCTACGTGAATCAGCCCCAGCATTTT
>-|TRBD1|TRBV27|TRBJ2-7
CASSTNGQGSFYEQYF
TGTGCCAGCAGTACAAATGGACAGGGGTCTTTTTACGAGCAGTACTTC
>many|-|TRBV12-3/TRBV12-4|TRBJ2-3
CASSNQLFIADTQYF
TGTGCCAGCAGCAACCAACTCTTTATCGCAGATACGCAGTATTTT
>-|-|TRBV9|TRBJ1-1
CASSLKDRNTEAFF
TGTGCCAGCAGCCTTAAAGACAGGAACACTGAAGCTTTCTTT
>few|-|TRBV4-3|TRBJ2-7
CASSQSRQYEQYF
TGCGCCAGCAGCCAATCCAGACAATACGAGCAGTACTTC
>-|-|TRBV7-9|TRBJ2-1
CASSLGWAPYNEQFF
TGTGCCAGCAGCTTGGGCTGGGCCCCCTACAATGAGCAGTTCTTC
>-|TRBD2|TRBV7-6|TRBJ2-2
CASSPGGVTGELFF
TGTGCCAGCAGCCCGGGAGGGGTCACCGGGGAGCTGTTTTTT
>few|-|TRBV7-8|TRBJ2-5
CASSLGPQPQETQYF
TGTGCCAGCAGCTTAGGGCCCCAGCCACAAGAGACCCAGTACTTC
>few|-|TRBV19|TRBJ1-2
CASSIRKTTF
TGTGCCAGTAGTATTAGAAAGACTACCTTC
>few|-|TRBV5-1|TRBJ2-7
CASSSDFDEQYF
TGCGCCAGCAGCTCCGACTTCGACGAGCAGTACTTC
>-|-|TRBV27|TRBJ2-4
CASSPHGAGYQNIQYF
TGTGCCAGCAGTCCTCACGGGGCTGGTTATCAAAACATTCAGTACTTC
>few|-|TRBV6-2/TRBV6-3|TRBJ2-7
CASSYNQASYEQYF
TGTGCCAGCAGTTACAACCAGGCTTCCTACGAGCAGTACTTC
>once|-|TRBV3-1|TRBJ2-2
CASSQVPENTGELFF
TGTGCCAGCAGCCAAGTACCAGAGAACACCGGGGAGCTGTTTTTT